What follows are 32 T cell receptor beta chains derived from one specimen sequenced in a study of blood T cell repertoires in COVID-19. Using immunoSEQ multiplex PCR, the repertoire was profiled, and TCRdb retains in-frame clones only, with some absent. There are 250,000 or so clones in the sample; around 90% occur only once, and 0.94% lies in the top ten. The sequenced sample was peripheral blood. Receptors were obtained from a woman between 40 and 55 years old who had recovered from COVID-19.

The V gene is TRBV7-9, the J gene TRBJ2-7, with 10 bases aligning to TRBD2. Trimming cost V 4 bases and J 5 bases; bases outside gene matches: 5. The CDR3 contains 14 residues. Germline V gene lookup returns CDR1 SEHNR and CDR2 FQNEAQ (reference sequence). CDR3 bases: TGTGCCAGCAGCTCAGGGACTAGCGTGCACGAGCAGTACTTC. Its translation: CASSSGTSVHEQYF. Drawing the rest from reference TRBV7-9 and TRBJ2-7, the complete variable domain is DTGVSQNPRHKITKRGQNVTFRCDPISEHNRLYWYRQTLGQGPEFLTYFQNEAQLEKSRLLSDRFSAERPKGSFSTLEIQRTEQGDSAMYLCASSSGTSVHEQYFGPGTRLTVT.

In DNA, the CDR3 is TGTGCCAGCAGCTTGGGGGGTAACTATGGCTACACCTTC. Its protein product is CASSLGGNYGYTF. The V call is TRBV7-2, the J call TRBJ1-2, with a tentative D call TRBD1 (5 bases). Trimming removed 3 bases at V and 1 base at J, with 6 bases between. Germline lookup yields CDR1 SGHTA and CDR2 FQGNSA. The CDR3 is 13 amino acids.

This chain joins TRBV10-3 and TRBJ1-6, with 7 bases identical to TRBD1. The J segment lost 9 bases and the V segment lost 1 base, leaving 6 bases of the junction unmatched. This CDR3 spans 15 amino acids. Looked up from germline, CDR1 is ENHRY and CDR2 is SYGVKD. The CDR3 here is CAISEFAGGGSPLHF. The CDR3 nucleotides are TGTGCCATCAGTGAGTTCGCAGGGGGTGGTTCACCCCTCCACTTT.

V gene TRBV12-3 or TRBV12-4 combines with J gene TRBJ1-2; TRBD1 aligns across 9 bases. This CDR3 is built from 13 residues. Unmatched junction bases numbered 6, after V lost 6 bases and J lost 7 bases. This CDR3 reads CASSPGQGVGYTF. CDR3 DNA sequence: TGTGCCAGCAGCCCGGGACAGGGTGTTGGCTACACCTTC.

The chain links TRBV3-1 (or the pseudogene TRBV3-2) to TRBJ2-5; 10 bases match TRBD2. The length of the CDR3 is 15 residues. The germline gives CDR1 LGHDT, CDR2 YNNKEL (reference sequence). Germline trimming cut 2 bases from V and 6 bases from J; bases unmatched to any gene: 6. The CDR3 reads CASSQLAGVGQTQYF. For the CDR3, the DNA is TGTGCCAGCAGCCAACTAGCGGGAGTTGGTCAGACCCAGTACTTC.

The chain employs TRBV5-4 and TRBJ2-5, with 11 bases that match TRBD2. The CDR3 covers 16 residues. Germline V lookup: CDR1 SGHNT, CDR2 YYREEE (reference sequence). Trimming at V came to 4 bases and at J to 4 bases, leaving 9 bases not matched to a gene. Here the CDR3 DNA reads TGTGCCAGCAGCACGTTTGGGGGGACTAGCGGAGAGACCCAGTACTTC. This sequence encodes CASSTFGGTSGETQYF.

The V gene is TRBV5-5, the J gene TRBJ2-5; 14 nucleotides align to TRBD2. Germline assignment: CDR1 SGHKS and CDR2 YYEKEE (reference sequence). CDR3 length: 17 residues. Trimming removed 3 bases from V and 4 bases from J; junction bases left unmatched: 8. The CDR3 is CASSSLPGLAGVETQYF. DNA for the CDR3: TGTGCCAGCAGCTCATTACCGGGACTAGCGGGAGTAGAGACCCAGTACTTC. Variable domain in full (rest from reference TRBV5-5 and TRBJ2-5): DAGVTQSPTHLIKTRGQQVTLRCSPISGHKSVSWYQQVLGQGPQFIFQYYEKEERGRGNFPDRFSARQFPNYSSELNVNALLLGDSALYLCASSSLPGLAGVETQYFGPGTRLLVL.

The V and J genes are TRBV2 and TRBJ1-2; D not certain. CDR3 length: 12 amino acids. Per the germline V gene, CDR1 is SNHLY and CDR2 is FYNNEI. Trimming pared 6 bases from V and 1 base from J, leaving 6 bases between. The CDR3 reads CASRGVNYGYTF. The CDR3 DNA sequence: TGTGCCAGCAGGGGAGTTAACTATGGCTACACCTTC.

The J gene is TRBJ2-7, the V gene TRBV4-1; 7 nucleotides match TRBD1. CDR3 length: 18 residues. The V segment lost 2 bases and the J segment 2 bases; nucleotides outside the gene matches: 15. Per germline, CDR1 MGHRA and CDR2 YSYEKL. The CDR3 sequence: CASSQRGFVGTEAYEQYF. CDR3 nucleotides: TGCGCCAGCAGCCAACGAGGTTTTGTCGGGACAGAGGCCTACGAGCAGTACTTC.

As DNA, the CDR3 is TGTGCCAGTGTGGGACAGAGCTCCTATAATTCACCCCTCCACTTT. Translation gives CASVGQSSYNSPLHF. The rearrangement links TRBV19 to TRBJ1-6; 7 bases match TRBD1. Trimming cost V 8 bases and J 0 bases; bases outside gene matches: 4. Germline loops: CDR1 LNHDA, CDR2 SQIVND (reference sequence). The CDR3 covers 15 residues.

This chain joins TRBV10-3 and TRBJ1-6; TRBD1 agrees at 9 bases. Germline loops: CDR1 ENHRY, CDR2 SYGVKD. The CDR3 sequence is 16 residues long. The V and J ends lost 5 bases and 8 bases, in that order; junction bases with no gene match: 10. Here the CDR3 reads CAISLTGGIQDSPLHF. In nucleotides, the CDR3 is TGTGCCATCAGTCTTACAGGGGGCATTCAGGATTCACCCCTCCACTTT.

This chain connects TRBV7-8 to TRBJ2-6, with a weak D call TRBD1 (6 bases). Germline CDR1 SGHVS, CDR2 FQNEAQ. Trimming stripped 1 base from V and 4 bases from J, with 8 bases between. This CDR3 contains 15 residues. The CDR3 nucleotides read TGTGCCAGCAGCTTAGGTGGGACAGGGGCCAACGTCCTGACTTTC. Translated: CASSLGGTGANVLTF.

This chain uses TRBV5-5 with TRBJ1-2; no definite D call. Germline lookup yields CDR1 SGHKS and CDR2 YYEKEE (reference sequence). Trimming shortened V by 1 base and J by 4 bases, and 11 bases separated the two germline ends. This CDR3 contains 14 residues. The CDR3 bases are TGTGCCAGCAGCTTGACGACGGCAGGCTATGGCTACACCTTC. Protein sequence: CASSLTTAGYGYTF.

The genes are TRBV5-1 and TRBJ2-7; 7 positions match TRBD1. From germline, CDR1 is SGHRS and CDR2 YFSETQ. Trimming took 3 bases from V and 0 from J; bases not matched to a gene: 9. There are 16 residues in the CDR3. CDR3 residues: CASSSFLTGSSYEQYF. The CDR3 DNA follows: TGCGCCAGCAGCTCCTTCTTGACAGGGAGCTCCTACGAGCAGTACTTC.

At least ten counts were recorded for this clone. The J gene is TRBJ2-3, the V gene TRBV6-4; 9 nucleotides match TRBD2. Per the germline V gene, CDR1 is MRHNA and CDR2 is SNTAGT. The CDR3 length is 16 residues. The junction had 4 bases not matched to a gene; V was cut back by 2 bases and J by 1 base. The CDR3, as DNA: TGTGCCAGCAGTGACAAAGCGGGAGGAGGCACAGATACGCAGTATTTT. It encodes CASSDKAGGGTDTQYF.

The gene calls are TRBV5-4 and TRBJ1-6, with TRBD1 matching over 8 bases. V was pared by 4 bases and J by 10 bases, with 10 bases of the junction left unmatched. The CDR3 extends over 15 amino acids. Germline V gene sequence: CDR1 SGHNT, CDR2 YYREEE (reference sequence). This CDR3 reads CASSNNGQGDSPLHF. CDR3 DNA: TGTGCCAGCAGCAACAATGGACAGGGAGACTCACCCCTCCACTTT.

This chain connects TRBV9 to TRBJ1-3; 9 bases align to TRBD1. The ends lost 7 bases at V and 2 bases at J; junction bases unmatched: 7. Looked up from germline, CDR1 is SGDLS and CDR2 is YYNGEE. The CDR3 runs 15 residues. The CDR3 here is CASGRTGGPGNTIYF. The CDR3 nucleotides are TGTGCCAGCGGACGAACAGGGGGCCCTGGAAACACCATATATTTT.

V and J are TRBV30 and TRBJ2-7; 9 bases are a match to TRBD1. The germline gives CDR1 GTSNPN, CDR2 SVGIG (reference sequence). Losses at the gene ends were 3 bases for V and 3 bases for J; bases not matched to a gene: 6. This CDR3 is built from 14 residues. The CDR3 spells CAWSTGQGSYEQYF. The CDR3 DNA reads TGTGCCTGGAGCACCGGACAGGGGAGCTACGAGCAGTACTTC. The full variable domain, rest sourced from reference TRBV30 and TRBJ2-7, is SQTIHQWPATLVQPVGSPLSLECTVEGTSNPNLYWYRQAAGRGLQLLFYSVGIGQISSEVPQNLSASRPQDRQFILSSKKLLLSDSGFYLCAWSTGQGSYEQYFGPGTRLTVT.

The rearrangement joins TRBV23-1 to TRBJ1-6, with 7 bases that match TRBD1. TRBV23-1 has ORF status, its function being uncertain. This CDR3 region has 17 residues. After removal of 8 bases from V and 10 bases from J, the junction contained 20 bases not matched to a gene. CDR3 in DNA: TGCGCCAGCCTGGGAACGGCCTACGACAGGGTACACTCACCCCTCCACTTT. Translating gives CASLGTAYDRVHSPLHF.

The CDR3 bases are TGTGCCAGCAGCTTGACAGGTAGTGGCTACACCTTC. Amino acid sequence: CASSLTGSGYTF. This chain links TRBV5-5 with TRBJ1-2; tentative D call: TRBD1 (5 bases). Trimming pared 1 base from V and 7 bases from J, leaving 8 bases between. The CDR3 spans 12 residues. CDR1 is SGHKS and CDR2 is YYEKEE in the germline V gene (reference sequence).

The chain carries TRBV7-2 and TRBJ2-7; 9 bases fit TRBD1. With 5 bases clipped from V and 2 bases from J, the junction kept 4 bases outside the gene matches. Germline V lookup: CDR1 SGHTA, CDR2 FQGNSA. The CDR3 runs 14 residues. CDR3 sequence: CASSVGQGPYEQYF. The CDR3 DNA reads TGTGCCAGCAGCGTGGGACAGGGACCCTACGAGCAGTACTTC.

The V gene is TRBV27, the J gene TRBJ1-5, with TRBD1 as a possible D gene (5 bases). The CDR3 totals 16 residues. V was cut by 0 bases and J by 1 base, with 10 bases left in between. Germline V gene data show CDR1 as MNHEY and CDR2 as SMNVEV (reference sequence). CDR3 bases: TGTGCCAGCAGTTTATCCTTGGGGCTCAGCAATCAGCCCCAGCATTTT. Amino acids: CASSLSLGLSNQPQHF.

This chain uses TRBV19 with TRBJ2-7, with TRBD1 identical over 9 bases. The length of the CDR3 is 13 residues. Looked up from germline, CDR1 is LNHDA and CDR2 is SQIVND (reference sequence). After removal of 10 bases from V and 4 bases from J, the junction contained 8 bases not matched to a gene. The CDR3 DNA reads TGTGCCACCTCGAACGACAGGGGGTACGAGCAGTACTTC. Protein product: CATSNDRGYEQYF.

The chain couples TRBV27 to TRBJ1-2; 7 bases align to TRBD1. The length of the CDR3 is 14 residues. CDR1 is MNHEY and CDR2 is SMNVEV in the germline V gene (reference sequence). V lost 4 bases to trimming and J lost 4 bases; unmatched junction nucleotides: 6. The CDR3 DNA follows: TGTGCCAGCAGTTCAAAACAGGGGATCTATGGCTACACCTTC. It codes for CASSSKQGIYGYTF.

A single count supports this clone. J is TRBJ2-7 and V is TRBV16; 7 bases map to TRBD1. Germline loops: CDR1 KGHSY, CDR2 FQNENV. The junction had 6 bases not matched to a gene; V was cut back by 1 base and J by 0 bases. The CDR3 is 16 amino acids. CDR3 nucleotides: TGTGCCAGCAGCCAATATGTCGACAGGGCCTCCTACGAGCAGTACTTC. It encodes CASSQYVDRASYEQYF. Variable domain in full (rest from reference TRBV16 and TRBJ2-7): GEEVAQTPKHLVRGEGQKAKLYCAPIKGHSYVFWYQQVLKNEFKFLISFQNENVFDETGMPKERFSAKCLPNSPCSLEIQATKLEDSAVYFCASSQYVDRASYEQYFGPGTRLTVT.

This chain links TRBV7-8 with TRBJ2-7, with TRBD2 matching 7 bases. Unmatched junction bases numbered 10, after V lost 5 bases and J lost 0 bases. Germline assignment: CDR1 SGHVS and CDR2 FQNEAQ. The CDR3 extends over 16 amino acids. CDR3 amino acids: CASSLYAAGNSYEQYF. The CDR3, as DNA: TGTGCCAGCAGCCTTTACGCAGCGGGGAACTCCTACGAGCAGTACTTC.

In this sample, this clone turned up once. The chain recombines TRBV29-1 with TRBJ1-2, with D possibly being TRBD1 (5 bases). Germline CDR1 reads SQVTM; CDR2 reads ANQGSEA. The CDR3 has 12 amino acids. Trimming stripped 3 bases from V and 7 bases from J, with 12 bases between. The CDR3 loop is CSVEGGGLGYTF. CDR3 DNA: TGCAGCGTTGAGGGGGGAGGACTTGGCTACACCTTC.

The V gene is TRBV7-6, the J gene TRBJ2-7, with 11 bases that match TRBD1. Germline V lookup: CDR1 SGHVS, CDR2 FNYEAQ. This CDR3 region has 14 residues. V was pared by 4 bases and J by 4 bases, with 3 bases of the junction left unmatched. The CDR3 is CASSWDRGGYEQYF. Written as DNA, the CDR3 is TGTGCCAGCAGCTGGGACAGGGGGGGATACGAGCAGTACTTC.

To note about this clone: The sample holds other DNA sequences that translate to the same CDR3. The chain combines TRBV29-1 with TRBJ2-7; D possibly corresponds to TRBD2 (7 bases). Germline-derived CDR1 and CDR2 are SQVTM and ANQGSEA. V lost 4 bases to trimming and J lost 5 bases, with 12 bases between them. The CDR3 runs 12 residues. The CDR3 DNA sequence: TGCAGCGTTGTTGCGGGGGCCCACGAGCAGTACTTC. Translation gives CSVVAGAHEQYF.

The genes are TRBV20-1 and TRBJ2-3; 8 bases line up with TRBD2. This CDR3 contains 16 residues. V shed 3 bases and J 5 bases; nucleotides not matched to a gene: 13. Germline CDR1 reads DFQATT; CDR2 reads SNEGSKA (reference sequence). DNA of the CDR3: TGCAGTGCTAGTGTTGCGGGAGGTTTATTTGTAGATACGCAGTATTTT. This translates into CSASVAGGLFVDTQYF.

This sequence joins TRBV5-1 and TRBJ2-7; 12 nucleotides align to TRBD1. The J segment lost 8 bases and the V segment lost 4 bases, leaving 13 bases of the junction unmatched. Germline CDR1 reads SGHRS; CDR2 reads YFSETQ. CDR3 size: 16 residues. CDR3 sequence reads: CASSPQPGTGGGQQYF. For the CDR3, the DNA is TGCGCCAGCAGCCCCCAACCCGGGACAGGGGGCGGCCAGCAGTACTTC.

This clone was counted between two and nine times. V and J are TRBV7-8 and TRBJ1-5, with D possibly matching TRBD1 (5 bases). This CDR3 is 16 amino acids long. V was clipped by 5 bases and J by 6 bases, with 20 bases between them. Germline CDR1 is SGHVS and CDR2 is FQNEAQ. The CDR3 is CASSPGTLGRGQPQHF. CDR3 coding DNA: TGTGCCAGCAGCCCAGGGACTCTGGGGCGTGGTCAGCCCCAGCATTTT.